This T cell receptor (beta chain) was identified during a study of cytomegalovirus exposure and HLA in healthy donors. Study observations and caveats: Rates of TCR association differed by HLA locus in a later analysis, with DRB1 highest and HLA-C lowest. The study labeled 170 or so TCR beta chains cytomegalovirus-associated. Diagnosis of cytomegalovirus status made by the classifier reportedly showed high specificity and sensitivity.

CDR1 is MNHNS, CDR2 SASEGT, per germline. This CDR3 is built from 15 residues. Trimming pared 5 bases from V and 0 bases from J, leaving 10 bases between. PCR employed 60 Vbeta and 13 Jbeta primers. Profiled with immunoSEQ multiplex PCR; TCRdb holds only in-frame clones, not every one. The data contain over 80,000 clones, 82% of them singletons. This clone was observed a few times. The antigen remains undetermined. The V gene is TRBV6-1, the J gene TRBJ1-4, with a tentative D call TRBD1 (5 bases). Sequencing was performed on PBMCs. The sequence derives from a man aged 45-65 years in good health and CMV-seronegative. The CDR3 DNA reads TGTGCCAGCAGTACCCGGGGGGCAACTAATGAAAAACTGTTTTTT. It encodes CASSTRGATNEKLFF.